The rows below give T cell receptor beta chains drawn from one sample of a study of control samples from healthy donors and cancer patients. Libraries were prepared by immunoSEQ multiplex PCR; TCRdb keeps only in-frame clonotypes and omits some of them. The table shows tens of thousands of clones, with under 95% occurring only once. The sequencing sample was made of PBMCs. These receptors were obtained from a middle-aged woman with head and neck cancer. Each CDR3 is given with its conserved first and last residue. A D gene is named only where the DNA matches it firmly. Clone size is shown for a subset of rows, as once, few, many or a class of expanded clone.

TRBJ2-7,TRBD1,TRBV29-1,-,CSASLVGDRGLREQYF,TGCAGCGCAAGTCTAGTCGGGGACAGGGGCCTCCGGGAGCAGTACTTC
TRBJ2-5,-,TRBV3-1/TRBV3-2,medium-sized,CASSQDLPGETQYF,TGTGCCAGCAGCCAAGATCTCCCAGGAGAGACCCAGTACTTC
TRBJ2-5,-,TRBV28,-,CASTPLAEKRETQYF,TGTGCCAGCACCCCACTGGCCGAGAAGAGAGAGACCCAGTACTTC
TRBJ2-7,TRBD1,TRBV19,once,CASSIWGRGQGAYEQYF,TGTGCCAGTAGTATATGGGGGAGAGGACAGGGCGCCTACGAGCAGTACTTC
TRBJ2-7,-,TRBV3-1/TRBV3-2,-,CASSQDRRAAYEQYF,TGTGCCAGCAGCCAAGATCGGCGGGCTGCCTACGAGCAGTACTTC
TRBJ2-7,-,TRBV6-2/TRBV6-3,-,CASSPRRAGEQYF,TGTGCCAGCAGCCCGAGGAGGGCCGGGGAGCAGTACTTC
TRBJ2-7,TRBD1,TRBV19,-,CASRKTTGAYEQYF,TGTGCCAGTAGGAAGACGACAGGGGCCTACGAGCAGTACTTC
TRBJ2-7,-,TRBV5-4,-,CASSWARVYEQYF,TGTGCCAGCAGTTGGGCCAGGGTCTACGAGCAGTACTTC
TRBJ2-5,TRBD1,TRBV6-6,-,CASSYPQGKTQYF,TGTGCCAGCAGTTACCCACAGGGGAAGACCCAGTACTTC
TRBJ2-1,-,TRBV6-5,-,CASTLDIGAGNEQFF,TGTGCCAGCACTCTGGATATTGGGGCGGGCAATGAGCAGTTCTTC
TRBJ1-6,-,TRBV14,-,CASSQDRPNSYNSPLHF,TGTGCCAGCAGCCAAGATCGCCCTAACTCCTATAATTCACCCCTCCACTTT
TRBJ1-1,-,TRBV9,-,CASSVEVNTEAFF,TGTGCCAGCAGCGTAGAGGTGAACACTGAAGCTTTCTTT
TRBJ1-6,-,TRBV6-5,-,CASKRALDNNSPLHF,TGTGCCAGCAAGAGGGCCCTCGATAATAATTCACCCCTCCACTTT
TRBJ2-1,-,TRBV5-6,-,CASSLYNRYNEQFF,TGTGCCAGCAGCTTGTACAACCGATACAATGAGCAGTTCTTC
TRBJ1-1,-,TRBV11-2,-,CASSPRRYSAPEAFF,TGTGCCAGCAGCCCTAGGAGGTATAGTGCCCCTGAAGCTTTCTTT
TRBJ2-1,-,TRBV10-3,-,CAISDQPNEQFF,TGTGCCATCAGTGACCAGCCCAATGAGCAGTTCTTC
TRBJ1-4,-,TRBV9,-,CASSPQGRNEKLFF,TGTGCCAGCAGCCCTCAGGGTCGGAATGAAAAACTGTTTTTT
TRBJ2-1,-,TRBV9,-,CASSVGASSYNEQFF,TGTGCCAGCAGCGTAGGGGCTAGCTCCTACAATGAGCAGTTCTTC
TRBJ2-1,TRBD2,TRBV3-1/TRBV3-2,-,CASSRTSVQFF,TGTGCCAGCAGCCGGACTAGCGTGCAGTTCTTC
TRBJ1-3,TRBD1,TRBV6-6,-,CASTPDRGSGNTIYF,TGTGCCAGCACCCCGGACAGGGGCTCTGGAAACACCATATATTTT
TRBJ2-2,-,TRBV19,-,CASRFIVAAGELFF,TGTGCCAGTAGATTTATAGTTGCCGCCGGGGAGCTGTTTTTT
TRBJ1-2,-,TRBV27,-,CASSPAGYGYTF,TGTGCCAGCAGCCCCGCCGGCTATGGCTACACCTTC
TRBJ2-5,-,TRBV3-1/TRBV3-2,-,CASSHPKAGETQYF,TGTGCCAGCAGCCACCCGAAGGCGGGAGAGACCCAGTACTTC
TRBJ2-7,TRBD1,TRBV7-8,-,CASSALTGTGYEQYF,TGTGCCAGCAGCGCTTTAACCGGGACAGGCTACGAGCAGTACTTC
TRBJ1-6,TRBD1,TRBV5-6,-,CASSFQGVYNSPLHF,TGTGCCAGCAGCTTTCAGGGGGTCTATAATTCACCCCTCCACTTT